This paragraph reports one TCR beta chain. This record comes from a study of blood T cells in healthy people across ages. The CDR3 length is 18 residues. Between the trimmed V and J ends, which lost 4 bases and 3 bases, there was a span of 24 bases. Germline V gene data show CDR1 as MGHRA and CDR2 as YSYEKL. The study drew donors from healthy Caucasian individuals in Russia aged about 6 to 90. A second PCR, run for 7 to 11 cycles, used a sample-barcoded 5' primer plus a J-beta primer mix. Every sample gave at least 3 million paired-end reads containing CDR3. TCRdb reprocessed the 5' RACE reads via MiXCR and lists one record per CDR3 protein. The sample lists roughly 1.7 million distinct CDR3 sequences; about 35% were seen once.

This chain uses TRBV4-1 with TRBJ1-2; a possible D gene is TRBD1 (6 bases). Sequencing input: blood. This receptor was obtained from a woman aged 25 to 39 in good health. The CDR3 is CASSPDQRGGLTYYGYTF. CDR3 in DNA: TGCGCCAGCAGCCCAGACCAAAGGGGGGGGCTAACTTACTATGGCTACACCTTC.